The 13 T cell receptor beta chains presented below share a single source sample, sequenced in a study of molecular identifiers for immune sequencing clone quantification. From the PCR reads, TCRdb called clonotypes with MiXCR, one entry per CDR3 protein. The sample has 85,000 to 100,000 distinct CDR3 sequences; 20% to 25% are singletons. Sequencing was done on a sample of naive CD8+ T cells from blood, with Jurkat cell RNA spiked in. The subset denotes: FACS-sorted CD8+CD4-CCR7+CD45RA+ naive T cells. The receptor set was obtained from a human donor in good health. Some libraries in this study had Jurkat cell RNA spiked in.

At least ten counts were recorded for this clonotype. This chain links TRBV11-2 with TRBJ2-1; 7 bases fit TRBD1. Germline V gene sequence: CDR1 SGHAT, CDR2 FQNNGV. After removal of 2 bases from V and 8 bases from J, the junction contained 12 bases not matched to a gene. This CDR3 comprises 16 residues. The CDR3 is CASSLLPGQPLDEQFF. Written as DNA, the CDR3 is TGTGCCAGCAGCTTACTTCCGGGACAGCCTTTGGATGAGCAGTTCTTC.

There are many counts of this clonotype. The rearrangement joins TRBV25-1 to TRBJ1-3, with D unresolved. Per the germline V gene, CDR1 is MGHDK and CDR2 is SYGVNS. V was cut by 8 bases and J by 8 bases, with 16 bases left in between. CDR3 length equals 13 residues. The DNA of the CDR3 is TGTGCCAGCTGTGCGGACCCTAGGGACACCATATATTTT. The encoded protein is CASCADPRDTIYF.

This clonotype occurred many times. Here the CDR3 DNA reads TGCAGCGTTGAAGACAGGAAGCGGGGGTACGAGCAGTACTTC. This encodes CSVEDRKRGYEQYF. The J gene is TRBJ2-7, the V gene TRBV29-1; 8 bases fit TRBD2. The J segment lost 4 bases and the V segment lost 0 bases, leaving 5 bases of the junction unmatched. CDR3 size: 14 residues. The germline CDR1 and CDR2 sequences are SQVTM and ANQGSEA.

The rearrangement joins TRBV6-2 or TRBV6-3 to TRBJ2-7, with 14 nucleotides matching TRBD2. CDR1 and CDR2 (germline): MNHEY, SVGEGT. V trimming: 2 bases; J trimming: 3 bases; junction bases outside the gene matches: 3. The CDR3 is made up of 16 amino acids. CDR3 in DNA: TGTGCCAGCAGTTACGGGACTAGCGGGAGCTTCTACGAGCAGTACTTC. Encoded protein: CASSYGTSGSFYEQYF.

At least ten counts were recorded for this clonotype. The rearrangement links TRBV13 to TRBJ1-1, with D possibly TRBD1 on 5 matching bases. The CDR3 covers 15 residues. V shed 5 bases and J shed 3 bases, with 16 bases lying between them. Germline V lookup: CDR1 PRHDT, CDR2 FYEKMQ (reference sequence). The CDR3 nucleotides read TGTGCCAGCAGCGGACCAGGGACCGACTACACTGAAGCTTTCTTT. This gives the protein CASSGPGTDYTEAFF.

The rearrangement joins TRBV2 to TRBJ2-1; tentative D call: TRBD1 (6 bases). Germline assignment: CDR1 SNHLY and CDR2 FYNNEI. CDR3 size: 15 residues. V was trimmed by 5 bases and J by 1 base, leaving 12 bases between them. As DNA, the CDR3 is TGTGCCAGCAGTCAACAGGGTTTATCCTACAATGAGCAGTTCTTC. It is translated as CASSQQGLSYNEQFF.

This clonotype was seen ten or more times. The chain recombines TRBV27 with TRBJ1-1; a possible D gene is TRBD1 (5 bases). The germline V gene has CDR1 MNHEY and CDR2 SMNVEV (reference sequence). The ends were cut back, 4 bases at V and 4 bases at J, with 19 bases in the middle. This CDR3 region has 16 residues. This chain's CDR3 is CASSSSTGARGTEAFF. The CDR3 coding sequence is TGTGCCAGCAGTTCCTCTACAGGCGCCCGGGGCACTGAAGCTTTCTTT.

The chain carries TRBV7-9 and TRBJ1-1; the D is unclear. Trimming stripped 1 base from V and 6 bases from J, with 9 bases between. CDR3 size: 13 residues. CDR1 is SEHNR, CDR2 FQNEAQ, per germline (reference sequence). The CDR3 DNA reads TGTGCCAGCAGCTTAGGGCCCAACCCTGAAGCTTTCTTT. It codes for CASSLGPNPEAFF.

This clonotype was detected a few times. CDR3 sequence: CASTHNGGNEQFF. The CDR3 bases are TGTGCCAGCACCCACAATGGCGGCAATGAGCAGTTCTTC. The V gene is TRBV6-5, the J gene TRBJ2-1; D uncertain. The CDR3 length is 13 residues. Germline CDR1 reads MNHEY; CDR2 reads SVGAGI. V shed 7 bases and J shed 6 bases, with 13 bases lying between them.

Concerning this clonotype itself: This may be a read error: a much more frequent sequence differs by one nucleotide. The chain uses TRBV6-1 and TRBJ1-1; TRBD1 aligns across 11 bases. Germline lookup yields CDR1 MNHNS and CDR2 SASEGT. V gave up 4 bases and J gave up 4 bases; unmatched junction bases: 5. There are 15 residues in the CDR3. CDR3 residues: CASSAPGQGVTEAFF. CDR3 sequence (DNA): TGTGCCAGCAGTGCACCGGGACAGGGGGTCACTGAAGCTTTCTTT.

The chain recombines TRBV24-1 with TRBJ2-2; 14 bases align to TRBD2. Losses at the gene ends were 6 bases for V and 5 bases for J; bases not matched to a gene: 10. The germline V gene has CDR1 KGHDR and CDR2 SFDVKD. This CDR3 has 18 residues. The CDR3 here is CATSSGTSGSGRTGELFF. In nucleotides, the CDR3 is TGTGCCACCAGTTCCGGGACTAGCGGGAGTGGTAGGACCGGGGAGCTGTTTTTT.

Ten or more counts support this clonotype. This chain links TRBV27 with TRBJ2-3; maybe TRBD1 (5 bases). The CDR3 extends over 15 amino acids. Trimming shortened V by 2 bases and J by 0 bases, and 9 bases separated the two germline ends. Germline V CDR1 and CDR2: MNHEY, SMNVEV (reference sequence). CDR3 in amino acids: CASSLGSGSTDTQYF. CDR3 nucleotides: TGTGCCAGCAGTTTAGGTTCAGGGAGCACAGATACGCAGTATTTT.

The table lists this clonotype with many counts. The rearrangement joins TRBV6-2 or TRBV6-3 to TRBJ2-5, with a weak D call TRBD2 (6 bases). This CDR3 region has 17 residues. V dropped 0 bases and J dropped 5 bases, with 19 bases sitting between them. CDR1 is MNHEY and CDR2 is SVGEGT in the germline V gene. DNA for the CDR3: TGTGCCAGCAGTTACTCGATCGAGTCATACCGGGGGGAGACCCAGTACTTC. Amino acids: CASSYSIESYRGETQYF.